This T cell receptor (beta chain) was recovered during a study of OX40 agonist ivuxolimab in advanced cancers. Turning to the study itself: Participants, 75% to 90% male, averaged around 64 years of age, ranging from roughly 23 to 90. Eligibility rules accepted prior anti-PD-1, anti-PD-L1 or anti-CTLA-4 therapy, and roughly 40% had some.

The CDR3 runs 15 residues. The ends were cut back, 0 bases at V and 10 bases at J, with 16 bases in the middle. CDR1 LGHNA and CDR2 YNFKEQ come from the germline V gene. Assay: immunoSEQ multiplex PCR; the TCRdb copy retains only in-frame clones and omits some. The sample lists about 79,000 clones; about 90% were seen once. The study sampled blood at baseline, cycle 4 day 1, and cycle 7 day 1. The sequenced sample was CD4+ or CD8+ T cells sorted from blood, obtained in a trial of the OX40 agonist ivuxolimab. This TCR was sampled from an adult with an advanced solid tumor such as melanoma, head and neck, liver or kidney cancer. The chain links TRBV4-2 to TRBJ1-5; D is undetermined. CDR3 loop: CASSQDRPGISPQHF. The CDR3 region has the DNA TGTGCCAGCAGCCAAGATCGACCGGGGATCAGCCCCCAGCATTTT.